This entry lists 17 T cell receptor beta chains sequenced from one sample in a study of cytomegalovirus exposure and HLA in healthy donors. The PCR had 60 Vbeta and 13 Jbeta primers. Measured with immunoSEQ multiplex PCR; TCRdb has only the in-frame clones, and not every one. The table records 95,000 to 150,000 clones, about 70% of them present only once. Sequenced material: PBMCs. The receptors stem from a woman aged 55 to 70 in good health and CMV-seropositive.

This rearrangement joins TRBV18 to TRBJ2-6; maybe TRBD1 (6 bases). There are 15 residues in the CDR3. CDR1 and CDR2 (germline): KGHSH, LQKENI. Trimming pared 6 bases from V and 4 bases from J, leaving 13 bases between. The chain's CDR3 is CASSLSGAGANVLTF. The CDR3 region has the DNA TGTGCCAGCTCGTTGTCAGGGGCCGGGGCCAACGTCCTGACTTTC.

This rearrangement joins TRBV7-9 to TRBJ1-2, with D maybe TRBD1 (6 bases). Germline loops: CDR1 SEHNR, CDR2 FQNEAQ (reference sequence). This CDR3 has 13 residues. V was clipped by 3 bases and J by 7 bases, with 12 bases between them. The CDR3 sequence is CASSLGAGRGYTF. DNA for the CDR3: TGTGCCAGCAGCTTGGGGGCGGGTCGTGGCTACACCTTC.

This chain uses TRBV5-4 with TRBJ1-2, with 7 bases fitting TRBD1. Germline CDR1 SGHNT, CDR2 YYREEE (reference sequence). V lost 0 bases and J lost 7; bases outside the gene matches: 12. This CDR3 region has 16 residues. The CDR3 DNA reads as TGTGCCAGCAGCTTGGCCGACAGGGAGCGCGTGGCTGGCTACACCTTC. Translation: CASSLADRERVAGYTF.

The gene calls are TRBV7-9 and TRBJ1-2, with 9 positions matching TRBD1. V shed 4 bases, J shed 5 bases, and the junction held 11 bases outside the gene matches. This CDR3 region has 16 residues. Germline V gene sequence: CDR1 SEHNR, CDR2 FQNEAQ (reference sequence). CDR3 sequence reads: CASSSSTGGFLYGYTF. CDR3 DNA: TGTGCCAGCAGCTCATCGACAGGGGGATTTTTATATGGCTACACCTTC.

This chain connects TRBV6-5 to TRBJ2-2; 12 nucleotides match TRBD1. The germline V gene has CDR1 MNHEY and CDR2 SVGAGI. This CDR3 is 16 amino acids long. The junction had 5 bases not matched to a gene; V was cut back by 4 bases and J by 5 bases. CDR3: CASSFGTGGTTGELFF. In DNA, the CDR3 is TGTGCCAGCAGTTTTGGGACAGGGGGCACAACCGGGGAGCTGTTTTTT.

This sequence joins TRBV12-5 and TRBJ2-5; 11 nucleotides agree with TRBD1. There are 14 residues in the CDR3. After removal of 6 bases from V and 13 bases from J, the junction contained 13 bases not matched to a gene. The germline V gene encodes CDR1 LGHNT and CDR2 FRNRAP. As DNA, the CDR3 is TGTGCTAGTGGCCTTAGGGACAGGGGGGTTCTCAGGTACTTC. It yields the protein CASGLRDRGVLRYF.

The gene calls are TRBV15 and TRBJ2-7; D is perhaps TRBD1 (7 bases). CDR1 is LNHNV and CDR2 is YYDKDF in the germline V gene (reference sequence). The V end was cut by 0 bases, the J end by 2 bases, with 20 bases between. This CDR3 has 18 residues. DNA of the CDR3: TGTGCCACCAGCAGAGATCGCCCAGGGGGGCGGGGAGCCTACGAGCAGTACTTC. It encodes CATSRDRPGGRGAYEQYF.

The rearrangement uses TRBV27 and TRBJ2-2, with TRBD2 matching over 12 bases. V was clipped by 3 bases and J by 1 base; unmatched bases: 3. From germline, CDR1 is MNHEY and CDR2 SMNVEV (reference sequence). The CDR3 loop spans 17 amino acids. Here the CDR3 DNA reads TGTGCCAGCAGTTTGCTAGCGGGGGGGCTGAACACCGGGGAGCTGTTTTTT. It translates to CASSLLAGGLNTGELFF.

The V gene is TRBV7-2, the J gene TRBJ2-7, with 9 bases identical to TRBD2. The length of the CDR3 is 17 residues. Germline values: CDR1 SGHTA, CDR2 FQGNSA. The trim removed 5 bases at V and 3 bases at J, leaving 14 bases unmatched. This chain's CDR3 is CASSQSLGAGGGYEQYF. The CDR3, as DNA: TGTGCCAGCAGCCAGAGCCTTGGGGCGGGAGGGGGCTACGAGCAGTACTTC.

The CDR3 DNA reads TGTGCCAGTACCCGCCAGACAGGGTATGTGGAAAAACTGTTTTTT. It encodes CASTRQTGYVEKLFF. This chain uses TRBV19 with TRBJ1-4; 7 bases agree with TRBD1. In germline, CDR1 is LNHDA, CDR2 SQIVND (reference sequence). The CDR3 sequence is 15 residues long. The trim removed 7 bases at V and 8 bases at J, leaving 13 bases unmatched.

The gene calls are TRBV30 and TRBJ2-1, with D tentatively TRBD1 (5 bases). This CDR3 contains 14 residues. Germline assignment: CDR1 GTSNPN and CDR2 SVGIG (reference sequence). The V end was cut by 1 base, the J end by 4 bases, with 11 bases between. The CDR3 DNA is TGTGCCTGGAGTGCCAGAACAGGTTACAATGAGCAGTTCTTC. Protein sequence: CAWSARTGYNEQFF. Looking up the rest from reference TRBV30 and TRBJ2-1 gives the full variable domain: SQTIHQWPATLVQPVGSPLSLECTVEGTSNPNLYWYRQAAGRGLQLLFYSVGIGQISSEVPQNLSASRPQDRQFILSSKKLLLSDSGFYLCAWSARTGYNEQFFGPGTRLTVL.

In this sample, this clone turned up once. This rearrangement joins TRBV19 to TRBJ2-7, with 8 bases identical to TRBD1. With 1 base clipped from V and 6 bases from J, the junction kept 8 bases outside the gene matches. The CDR3 covers 15 residues. Germline CDR1 LNHDA, CDR2 SQIVND (reference sequence). CDR3 region: CASSIGGRDRGEQYF. The CDR3 region has the DNA TGTGCCAGTAGTATAGGTGGTAGAGACAGGGGCGAGCAGTACTTC.

The CDR3 DNA reads as TGTGCCAGCAGTAAGGTGGGGACGGGGGTTGTGGGCCAGTACTTC. The encoded protein is CASSKVGTGVVGQYF. The chain carries TRBV27 and TRBJ2-5; D perhaps matches TRBD2 (6 bases). The CDR3 covers 15 residues. Trimming took off 5 bases at V and 10 bases at J, with 23 bases between the two ends. Germline-derived CDR1 and CDR2 are MNHEY and SMNVEV (reference sequence).

CDR3 sequence reads: CASSQDRRSQGFNNYGYTF. CDR3 coding DNA: TGTGCCAGCAGCCAAGATAGACGGTCACAGGGTTTCAACAACTATGGCTACACCTTC. The rearrangement links TRBV4-2 to TRBJ1-2; D perhaps matches TRBD1 (6 bases). Trimming took off 0 bases at V and 2 bases at J, with 22 bases between the two ends. The CDR3 consists of 19 residues. The V gene's germline CDR1 is LGHNA and CDR2 YNFKEQ.

The CDR3 DNA follows: TGTGCCAGCAGAGGTCCTTCAGGTACAACGGAGACCCAGTACTTC. It specifies CASRGPSGTTETQYF. The chain uses TRBV25-1 and TRBJ2-5; D gene unclear. The CDR3 length is 15 residues. V was cut by 6 bases and J by 5 bases, with 19 bases left in between. Germline V gene lookup returns CDR1 MGHDK and CDR2 SYGVNS. Full variable domain (missing parts from reference TRBV25-1 and TRBJ2-5): EADIYQTPRYLVIGTGKKITLECSQTMGHDKMYWYQQDPGMELHLIHYSYGVNSTEKGDLSSESTVSRIRTEHFPLTLESARPSHTSQYLCASRGPSGTTETQYFGPGTRLLVL.

CDR3: CASSKGQGNSPLHF. The CDR3 coding sequence is TGTGCCAGTAGTAAGGGACAGGGTAATTCACCCCTCCACTTT. This rearrangement joins TRBV19 to TRBJ1-6, with 9 positions matching TRBD1. Germline V gene lookup returns CDR1 LNHDA and CDR2 SQIVND (reference sequence). The CDR3 is 14 residues long. Trimming removed 4 bases from V and 6 bases from J; junction bases left unmatched: 1.

The chain links TRBV7-2 to TRBJ2-5; 9 bases are a match to TRBD2. The V and J ends lost 0 bases and 4 bases, in that order; junction bases with no gene match: 6. Per germline, CDR1 SGHTA and CDR2 FQGNSA. This CDR3 region has 16 residues. The DNA for the CDR3 is TGTGCCAGCAGCTTAGCGGGCGGGGGGGCCGGAGAGACCCAGTACTTC. Protein product: CASSLAGGGAGETQYF.